This record looks at one TCR beta chain sequence and its context. This clonotype was recorded at least ten times. Its antigen is currently not known. No per-base quality is available; no much larger clone lies one base away. This sample is part of a study of glioma-infiltrating T cells (dated by TCRdb to between 2015 and 2016). Regarding the complete study: Sequencing of TCR alpha- and beta-chain repertoires was performed on glioma tissue, on non-neoplastic brain tissue, and on matched peripheral blood mononuclear cells. Each tissue-infiltrating repertoire was compared with the same patient's peripheral blood repertoire to measure divergence between tissue and blood T-cell populations. The paired cohort was made up of three low-grade glioma patients, 7 or 8 primary glioblastoma patients and three non-glioma patients who contributed non-neoplastic brain tissue. Overall results and qualifications from the work: Very few CDR3 sequences were found to be shared between tissue and blood, and this scarcity was attributed to high CDR3 diversity and limited sampling. VJ-independent divergence between tissue and blood was found to be below expectation in non-neoplastic patients but above expectation in all gliomas, particularly low-grade gliomas. Group comparisons were based on small numbers of patients: three non-neoplastic, three low-grade glioma and several glioblastoma patients.

The iRepertoire nested amplicon-rescue multiplex PCR (arm-PCR) platform was used to amplify TCR alpha and beta CDR3 regions from RNA. One-step reverse transcription and amplification used about 95-400 ng of tissue mRNA or PBMC total RNA as input. Following bead purification, Illumina adapters were added by a secondary multiplex PCR, and libraries between 200 and 400 bp were gel-purified. Internal 6-nucleotide barcodes were carried by the libraries and were used for demultiplexing. Libraries were sequenced on an Illumina MiSeq with 2x220 or 2x250 nucleotide paired-end reads. The authors' analysis ran thus. Paired reads were merged with FLASH 1.2.11 and aligned to the GRCh37 human genome with BWA-MEM before extracting TRA and TRB reads. An IMGT-derived reference of cassette sequences and CDR3 motifs, with pseudogenes included, was used for V and J assignment. Reads were translated in three frames, and productive CDR3s were defined as those with a C...FGXG motif and no stop codons. Clonotypes were defined as unique combinations of V-J cassette pair and CDR3 amino acid sequence. Reads were filtered by Hamming distance, thresholded by each sample's sequence error rate in mapped regions. TCRdb reanalyzed the raw reads on its own, using fastp at Q25 for trimming and MiXCR for clone calling, and kept in-frame beta chains. Under each unique CDR3 protein, matching rows form one entry showing the most common genes and DNA. The V and J calls come from TCRdb's annotation, not from the publication. This sample lists over 100,000 distinct CDR3 sequences; 20% to 25% were detected once. The ten most abundant clones make up 30% to 35% of the sample.

The CDR1 and CDR2 encoded by the germline V gene are SNHLY and FYNNEI. The germline V and J ends show losses of 5 bases and 2 bases respectively, and no gene match explains 10 bases of the junction. Reading from cysteine to phenylalanine, the CDR3 counts 16 amino acids. Only CDR3 DNA remains: 48 bases, in frame from the first base. Sequenced material: glioma tissue, nonneoplastic brain tissue, or PBMCs (not recorded which). The rearranged chain carries TRBV2 and TRBJ2-3; 7 central nucleotides agree with TRBD2. This sequence originates from a human donor with low-grade glioma or glioblastoma, undergoing nonglioma brain surgery, or in good health (not recorded which). Here the CDR3 is given as CASSLWGGSPTDTQYF. The DNA reads TGTGCCAGCAGTCTTTGGGGGGGTTCCCCCACAGATACGCAGTATTTT.